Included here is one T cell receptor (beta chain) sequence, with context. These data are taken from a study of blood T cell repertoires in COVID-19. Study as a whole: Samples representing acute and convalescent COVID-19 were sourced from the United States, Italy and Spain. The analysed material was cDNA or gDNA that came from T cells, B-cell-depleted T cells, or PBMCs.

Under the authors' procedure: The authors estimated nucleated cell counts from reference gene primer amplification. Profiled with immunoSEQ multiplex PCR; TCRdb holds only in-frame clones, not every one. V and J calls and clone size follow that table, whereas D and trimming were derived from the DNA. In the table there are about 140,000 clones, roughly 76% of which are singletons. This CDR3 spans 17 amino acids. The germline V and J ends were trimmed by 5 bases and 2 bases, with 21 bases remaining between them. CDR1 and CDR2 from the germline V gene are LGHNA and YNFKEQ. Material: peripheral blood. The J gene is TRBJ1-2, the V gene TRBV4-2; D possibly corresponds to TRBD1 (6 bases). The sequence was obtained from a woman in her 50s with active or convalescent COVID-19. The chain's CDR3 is CASSWTSLGQRNYGYTF. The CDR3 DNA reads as TGTGCCAGCAGCTGGACCAGTTTAGGACAGAGAAACTATGGCTACACCTTC.